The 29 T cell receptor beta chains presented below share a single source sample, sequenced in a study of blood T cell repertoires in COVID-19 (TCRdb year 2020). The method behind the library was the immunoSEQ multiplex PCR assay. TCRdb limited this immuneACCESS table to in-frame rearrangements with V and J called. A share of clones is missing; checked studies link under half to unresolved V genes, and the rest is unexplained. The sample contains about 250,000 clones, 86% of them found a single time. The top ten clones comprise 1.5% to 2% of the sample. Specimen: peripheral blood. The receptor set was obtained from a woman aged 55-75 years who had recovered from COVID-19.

CDR3 bases: TGTGCCAGTGGGCCATATGGAGGCTACACCTTC. As protein: CASGPYGGYTF. This chain uses TRBV12-3 or TRBV12-4 with TRBJ1-2; no definite D call. CDR3 length equals 11 residues. V gave up 9 bases and J gave up 8 bases, with 13 bases separating them.

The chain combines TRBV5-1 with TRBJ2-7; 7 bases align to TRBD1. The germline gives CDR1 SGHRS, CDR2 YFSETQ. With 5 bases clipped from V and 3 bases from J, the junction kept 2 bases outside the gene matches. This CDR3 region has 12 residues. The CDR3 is CASSQGDYEQYF. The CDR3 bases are TGCGCCAGCAGTCAGGGGGACTACGAGCAGTACTTC.

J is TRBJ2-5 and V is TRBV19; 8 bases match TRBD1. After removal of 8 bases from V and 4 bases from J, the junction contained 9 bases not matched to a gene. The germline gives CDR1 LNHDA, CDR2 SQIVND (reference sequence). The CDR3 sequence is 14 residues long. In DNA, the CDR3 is TGTGCCAGTCGGACAGGGAAGAGCGGAGAGACCCAGTACTTC. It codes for CASRTGKSGETQYF.

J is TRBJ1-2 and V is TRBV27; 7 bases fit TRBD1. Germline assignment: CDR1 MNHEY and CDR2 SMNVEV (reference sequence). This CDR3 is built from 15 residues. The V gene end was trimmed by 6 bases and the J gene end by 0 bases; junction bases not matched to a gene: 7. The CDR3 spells CASSKDRSANYGYTF. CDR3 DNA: TGTGCCAGCAGCAAGGACAGGAGCGCTAACTATGGCTACACCTTC.

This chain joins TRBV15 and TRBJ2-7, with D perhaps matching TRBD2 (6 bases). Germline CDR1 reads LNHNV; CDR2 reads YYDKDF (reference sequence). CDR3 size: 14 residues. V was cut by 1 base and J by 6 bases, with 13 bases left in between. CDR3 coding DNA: TGTGCCACCAGCAGAGCCTGGGGGGAAGGCGAGCAGTACTTC. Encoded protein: CATSRAWGEGEQYF.

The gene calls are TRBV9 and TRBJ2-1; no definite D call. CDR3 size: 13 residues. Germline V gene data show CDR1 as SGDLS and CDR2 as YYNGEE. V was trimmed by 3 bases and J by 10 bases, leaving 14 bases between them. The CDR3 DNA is TGTGCCAGCAGCGGCGGTTCGACTGTGGAGCAGTTCTTC. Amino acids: CASSGGSTVEQFF. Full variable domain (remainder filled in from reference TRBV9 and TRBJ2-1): DSGVTQTPKHLITATGQRVTLRCSPRSGDLSVYWYQQSLDQGLQFLIQYYNGEERAKGNILERFSAQQFPDLHSELNLSSLELGDSALYFCASSGGSTVEQFFGPGTRLTVL.

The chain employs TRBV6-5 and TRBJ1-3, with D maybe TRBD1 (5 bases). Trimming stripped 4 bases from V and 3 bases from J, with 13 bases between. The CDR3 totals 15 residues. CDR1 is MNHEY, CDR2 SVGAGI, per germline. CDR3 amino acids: CASSSRWGLGNTIYF. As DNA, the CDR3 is TGTGCCAGCAGTTCCCGGTGGGGCCTTGGAAACACCATATATTTT.

CDR3 region: CASSLTGLVLDTQYF. In DNA form, the CDR3 reads TGTGCCAGCAGCTTAACGGGACTAGTGTTGGATACGCAGTATTTT. The chain is built from TRBV7-3 and TRBJ2-3; 8 bases are a match to TRBD2. Germline V CDR1 and CDR2: SGHTA, FQGTGA. V lost 0 bases and J lost 6; bases outside the gene matches: 5. The CDR3 length is 15 residues.

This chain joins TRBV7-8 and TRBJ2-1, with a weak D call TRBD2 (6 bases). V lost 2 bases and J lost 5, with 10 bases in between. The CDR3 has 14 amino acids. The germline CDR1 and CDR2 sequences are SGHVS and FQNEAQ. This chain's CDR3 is CASSLWGGNNEQFF. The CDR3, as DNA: TGTGCCAGCAGCTTATGGGGAGGCAACAATGAGCAGTTCTTC.

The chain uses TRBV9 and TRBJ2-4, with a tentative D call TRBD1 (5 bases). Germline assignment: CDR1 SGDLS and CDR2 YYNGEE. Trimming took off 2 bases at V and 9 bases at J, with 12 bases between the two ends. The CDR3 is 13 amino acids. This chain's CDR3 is CASSVAGMGIQYF. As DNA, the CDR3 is TGTGCCAGCAGCGTTGCAGGGATGGGCATTCAGTACTTC.

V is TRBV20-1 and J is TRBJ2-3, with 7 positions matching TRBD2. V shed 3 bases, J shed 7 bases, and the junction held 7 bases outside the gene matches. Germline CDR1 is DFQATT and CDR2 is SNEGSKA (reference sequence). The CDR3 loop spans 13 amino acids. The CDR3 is CSASGGGSNTQYF. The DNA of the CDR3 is TGCAGTGCTAGTGGCGGGGGATCGAATACGCAGTATTTT.

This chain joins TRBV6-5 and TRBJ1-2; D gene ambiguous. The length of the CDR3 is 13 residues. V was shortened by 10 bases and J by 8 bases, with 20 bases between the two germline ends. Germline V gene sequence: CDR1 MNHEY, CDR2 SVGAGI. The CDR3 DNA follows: TGTGCCACTCAGTCGGGAGGGCCACTCGGCTACACCTTC. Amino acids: CATQSGGPLGYTF.

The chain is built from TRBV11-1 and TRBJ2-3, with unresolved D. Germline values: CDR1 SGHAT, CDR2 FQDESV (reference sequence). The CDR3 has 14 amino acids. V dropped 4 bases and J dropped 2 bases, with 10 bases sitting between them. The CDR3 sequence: CASSSDTYTDTQYF. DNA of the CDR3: TGTGCCAGCAGCTCTGACACTTACACAGATACGCAGTATTTT.

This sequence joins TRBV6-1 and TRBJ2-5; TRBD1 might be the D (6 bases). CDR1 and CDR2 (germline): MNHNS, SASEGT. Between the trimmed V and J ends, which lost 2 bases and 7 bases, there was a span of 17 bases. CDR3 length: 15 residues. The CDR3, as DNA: TGTGCCAGCAGTGAACGGACAGCGTCCTCGGTGACCCAGTACTTC. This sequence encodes CASSERTASSVTQYF.

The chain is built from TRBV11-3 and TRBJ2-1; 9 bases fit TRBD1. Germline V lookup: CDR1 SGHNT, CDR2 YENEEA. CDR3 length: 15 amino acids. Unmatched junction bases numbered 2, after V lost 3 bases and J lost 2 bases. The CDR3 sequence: CASSFGQGTYNEQFF. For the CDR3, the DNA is TGTGCCAGCAGCTTCGGACAGGGGACCTACAATGAGCAGTTCTTC.

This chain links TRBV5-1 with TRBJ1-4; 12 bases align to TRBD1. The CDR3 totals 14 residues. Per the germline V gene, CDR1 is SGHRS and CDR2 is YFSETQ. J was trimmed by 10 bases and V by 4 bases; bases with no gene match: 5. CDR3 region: CASSLGTGGGKLFF. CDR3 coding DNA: TGCGCCAGCAGCCTCGGGACAGGGGGCGGAAAACTGTTTTTT.

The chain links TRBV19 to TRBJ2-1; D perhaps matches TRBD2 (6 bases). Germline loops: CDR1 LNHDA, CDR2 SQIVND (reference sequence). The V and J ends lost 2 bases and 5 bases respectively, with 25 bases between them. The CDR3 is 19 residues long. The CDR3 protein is CASSIPPGSVGLAHNEQFF. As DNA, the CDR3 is TGTGCCAGTAGTATACCCCCGGGGTCTGTGGGACTCGCACACAATGAGCAGTTCTTC.

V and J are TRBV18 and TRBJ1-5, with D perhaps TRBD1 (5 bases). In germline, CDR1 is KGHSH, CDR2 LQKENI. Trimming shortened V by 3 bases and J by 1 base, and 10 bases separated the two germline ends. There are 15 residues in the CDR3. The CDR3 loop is CASSPVRESNQPQHF. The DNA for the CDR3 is TGTGCCAGCTCACCCGTCAGGGAAAGCAATCAGCCCCAGCATTTT.

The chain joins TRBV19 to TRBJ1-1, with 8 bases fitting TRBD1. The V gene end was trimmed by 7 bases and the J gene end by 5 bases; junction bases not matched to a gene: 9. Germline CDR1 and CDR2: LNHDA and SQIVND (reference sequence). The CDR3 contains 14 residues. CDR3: CASTLQTGVTEAFF. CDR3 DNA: TGTGCCAGTACCCTACAGACAGGGGTTACTGAAGCTTTCTTT.

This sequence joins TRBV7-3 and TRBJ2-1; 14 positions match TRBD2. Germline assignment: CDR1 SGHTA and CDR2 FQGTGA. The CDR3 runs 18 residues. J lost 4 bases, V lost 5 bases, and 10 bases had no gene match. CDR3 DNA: TGTGCCAGCAGCCCGCGACTAGCGGGGGGGCCGGGATACAATGAGCAGTTCTTC. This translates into CASSPRLAGGPGYNEQFF.

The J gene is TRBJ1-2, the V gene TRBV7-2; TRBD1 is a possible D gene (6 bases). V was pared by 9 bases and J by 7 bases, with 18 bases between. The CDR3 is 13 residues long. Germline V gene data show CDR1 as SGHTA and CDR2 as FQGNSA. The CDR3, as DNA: TGTGCCAGAGAATATCTTAGGGGGGGTGGCTACACCTTC. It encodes CAREYLRGGGYTF.

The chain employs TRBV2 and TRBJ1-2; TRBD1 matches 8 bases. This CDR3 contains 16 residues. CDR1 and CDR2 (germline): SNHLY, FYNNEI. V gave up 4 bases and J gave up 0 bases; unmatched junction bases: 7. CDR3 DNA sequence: TGTGCCAGCAGTGTACCCCGACAGGGGACTAACTATGGCTACACCTTC. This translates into CASSVPRQGTNYGYTF.

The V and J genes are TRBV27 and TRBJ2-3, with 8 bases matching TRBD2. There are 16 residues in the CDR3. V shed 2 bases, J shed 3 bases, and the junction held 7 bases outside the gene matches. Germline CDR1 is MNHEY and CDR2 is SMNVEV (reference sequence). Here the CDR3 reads CASSLRAGGWTDTQYF. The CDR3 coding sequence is TGTGCCAGCAGTTTACGGGCGGGGGGTTGGACAGATACGCAGTATTTT.

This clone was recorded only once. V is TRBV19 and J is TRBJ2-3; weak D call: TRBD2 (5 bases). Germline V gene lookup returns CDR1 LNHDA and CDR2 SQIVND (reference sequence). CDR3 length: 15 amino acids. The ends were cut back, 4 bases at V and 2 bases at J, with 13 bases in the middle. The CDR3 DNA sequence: TGTGCCAGTAGTAATGGCCCGGGGAACACAGATACGCAGTATTTT. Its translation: CASSNGPGNTDTQYF.

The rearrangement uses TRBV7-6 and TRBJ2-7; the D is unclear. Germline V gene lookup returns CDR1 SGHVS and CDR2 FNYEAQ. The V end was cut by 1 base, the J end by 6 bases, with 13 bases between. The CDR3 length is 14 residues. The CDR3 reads CASSLGPGVLEQYF. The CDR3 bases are TGTGCCAGCAGCTTAGGACCAGGCGTCCTCGAGCAGTACTTC.

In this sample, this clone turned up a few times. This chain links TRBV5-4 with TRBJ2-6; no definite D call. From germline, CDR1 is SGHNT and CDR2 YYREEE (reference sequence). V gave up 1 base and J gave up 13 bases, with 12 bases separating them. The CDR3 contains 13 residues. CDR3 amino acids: CASSLRSFGVLTF. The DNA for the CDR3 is TGTGCCAGCAGCTTGAGGTCCTTCGGGGTCCTGACTTTC.

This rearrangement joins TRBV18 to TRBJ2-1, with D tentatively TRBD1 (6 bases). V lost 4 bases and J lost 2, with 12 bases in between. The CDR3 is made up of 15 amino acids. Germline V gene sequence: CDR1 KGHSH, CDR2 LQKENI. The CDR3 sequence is CASSQDSSAYNEQFF. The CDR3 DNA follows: TGTGCCAGCTCACAGGACAGCTCCGCCTACAATGAGCAGTTCTTC.

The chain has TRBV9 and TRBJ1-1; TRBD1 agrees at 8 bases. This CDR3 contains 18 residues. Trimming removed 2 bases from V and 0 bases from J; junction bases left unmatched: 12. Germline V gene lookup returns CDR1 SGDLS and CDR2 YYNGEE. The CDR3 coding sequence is TGTGCCAGCAGCGTCCAGGGGGCTTTCCCACTTATGAACACTGAAGCTTTCTTT. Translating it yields CASSVQGAFPLMNTEAFF.

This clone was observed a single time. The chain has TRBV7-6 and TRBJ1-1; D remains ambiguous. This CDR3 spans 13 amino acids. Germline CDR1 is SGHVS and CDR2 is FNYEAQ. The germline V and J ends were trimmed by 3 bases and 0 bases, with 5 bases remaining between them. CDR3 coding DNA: TGTGCCAGCAGCTTTCAGTTGAACACTGAAGCTTTCTTT. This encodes CASSFQLNTEAFF.